This T cell receptor (beta chain) was obtained from a study of monozygotic twins with inflammatory bowel disease. RNA in its total form was extracted from whole blood, and T cells were not sorted. Germline V gives CDR1 MDHEN, CDR2 SYDVKM. The length of the CDR3 is 14 residues. Every TCR library used roughly 3,400 ng of total RNA. TCRdb re-called the 5' RACE reads and gives one entry per CDR3 protein, without DNA. Its listing shows 150,000 to 200,000 distinct CDR3 sequences. Specimen: blood. The receptor was isolated from a human donor with ulcerative colitis or Crohn's disease, or a healthy co-twin of an affected twin (not recorded which). The rearrangement uses TRBV28 and TRBJ1-1. The CDR3: CASSLYRANTEAFF.